This T cell receptor beta chain comes out of a study of T-cell memory formation after mild COVID-19. Study results and caveats: The CD4+ clones that contracted clustered mainly within CM and EM, and the CD8+ clones concentrated in EMRA. Second-wave clones with a day 37 peak had unconfirmed SARS-CoV-2 specificity.

The CDR3 is made up of 18 amino acids. Germline trimming cut 6 bases from V and 0 bases from J; bases unmatched to any gene: 13. The germline V gene encodes CDR1 MDHEN and CDR2 SYDVKM. With constant-segment primers, 5'RACE yielded cDNA libraries of TCR alpha and TCR beta that carried sample barcodes and UMIs. Using its own MiXCR run on the 5' RACE reads, TCRdb lists one record per CDR3 protein. This sample has just over 200,000 distinct CDR3 sequences, with around 9.1% found just once. This clonotype was detected a few times. Its target is not known. V and J are TRBV28 and TRBJ1-2, with 10 bases identical to TRBD1. This TCR derives from a man aged 18 to 30 who had mild COVID-19 (a few samples of this study predate the infection). Cell type and time point are not known. The specimen sequenced was PBMCs or a T cell subset sorted from them (not recorded which). Here the CDR3 DNA reads TGTGCCAGCAGCCGACCCGGGACAGGGGCCAAAGCTAACTATGGCTACACCTTC. It specifies CASSRPGTGAKANYGYTF.